Below, 8 T cell receptor beta chains from the same sample are listed, as sequenced in a study of blood T cells in healthy people across ages. Then a second PCR, running about 7 to 11 cycles, was carried out with a sample-barcoded 5' primer and a J-beta primer mix. TCRdb analysed the 5' RACE reads with MiXCR anew, one entry per CDR3 protein. The sample includes roughly 1.4 million distinct CDR3 sequences, roughly 64% of them seen just once. Material: blood. The receptors here all came from a man between 18 and 29 years old in good health.

In this sample, this clonotype turned up a few times. This chain links TRBV7-9 with TRBJ2-5; 11 bases align to TRBD2. The closer fit of TRBJ2-7 to the DNA end suggests the J call may be wrong. There are 14 residues in the CDR3. Germline-derived CDR1 and CDR2 are SEHNR and FQNEAQ (reference sequence). The CDR3 here is CASSILAGGYEQYF. CDR3 nucleotide sequence: TGTGCCAGCAGCATCCTAGCGGGGGGCTACGAGCAGTACTTC.

Ten or more counts support this clonotype. This sequence joins TRBV27 and TRBJ2-7, with 9 bases that match TRBD1. The CDR3 has 14 amino acids. Unmatched junction bases numbered 4, after V lost 5 bases and J lost 2 bases. Germline CDR1 reads MNHEY; CDR2 reads SMNVEV (reference sequence). CDR3 coding DNA: TGTGCCAGCAGTCCCGGGACAGGGCCCTACGAGCAGTACTTC. This sequence encodes CASSPGTGPYEQYF.

The chain combines TRBV7-9 with TRBJ1-1, with D unresolved. The CDR3 sequence is 16 residues long. The V and J ends lost 3 bases and 0 bases respectively, with 14 bases between them. In germline, CDR1 is SEHNR, CDR2 FQNEAQ (reference sequence). The CDR3 region is CASSLGWVRMNTEAFF. Written as DNA, the CDR3 is TGTGCCAGCAGCTTGGGCTGGGTTAGGATGAACACTGAAGCTTTCTTT.

V usage is TRBV6-1 and J usage is TRBJ2-3; maybe TRBD2 (6 bases). This CDR3 has 14 amino acids. Germline values: CDR1 MNHNS, CDR2 SASEGT. V dropped 4 bases and J dropped 5 bases, with 13 bases sitting between them. CDR3 protein: CASSVGTSGDTQYF. Here the CDR3 DNA reads TGTGCCAGCAGTGTAGGGACTTCGGGAGATACGCAGTATTTT.

This clonotype was detected only a few times. V gene TRBV9 combines with J gene TRBJ2-7, with D perhaps TRBD2 (7 bases). The CDR3 is 15 residues long. Per the germline V gene, CDR1 is SGDLS and CDR2 is YYNGEE. The V end was cut by 4 bases, the J end by 2 bases, with 16 bases between. CDR3 in amino acids: CASSLRGAGTYEQYF. DNA for the CDR3: TGTGCCAGCAGCCTACGGGGGGCCGGAACCTACGAGCAGTACTTC.

This clonotype was seen only a few times. The chain is built from TRBV27 and TRBJ2-3; D is ambiguous. The V end lost 3 bases, the J end lost 2 bases, and 6 bases lay between the germline ends. Germline V gene sequence: CDR1 MNHEY, CDR2 SMNVEV (reference sequence). CDR3 length: 13 residues. The CDR3 loop is CASSLWLTDTQYF. CDR3 nucleotides: TGTGCCAGCAGTTTGTGGCTCACAGATACGCAGTATTTT.

V is TRBV6-5 and J is TRBJ2-5; possible D gene TRBD2, 7 bases. Trimming stripped 3 bases from V and 5 bases from J, with 16 bases between. The CDR3 extends over 15 amino acids. Germline CDR1 reads MNHEY; CDR2 reads SVGAGI. Written as DNA, the CDR3 is TGTGCCAGCAGTTATGGGGGGGCCTTTGGGGAGACCCAGTACTTC. It specifies CASSYGGAFGETQYF.

A few counts support this clonotype. The gene calls are TRBV15 and TRBJ2-1, with D maybe TRBD1 (6 bases). Germline CDR1 and CDR2: LNHNV and YYDKDF (reference sequence). V lost 6 bases, J lost 0 bases, and 12 bases lay in between. The CDR3 length is 15 residues. The CDR3, as DNA: TGTGCCACCAGTCAGATGGACAGCTCCTACAATGAGCAGTTCTTC. This gives the protein CATSQMDSSYNEQFF.